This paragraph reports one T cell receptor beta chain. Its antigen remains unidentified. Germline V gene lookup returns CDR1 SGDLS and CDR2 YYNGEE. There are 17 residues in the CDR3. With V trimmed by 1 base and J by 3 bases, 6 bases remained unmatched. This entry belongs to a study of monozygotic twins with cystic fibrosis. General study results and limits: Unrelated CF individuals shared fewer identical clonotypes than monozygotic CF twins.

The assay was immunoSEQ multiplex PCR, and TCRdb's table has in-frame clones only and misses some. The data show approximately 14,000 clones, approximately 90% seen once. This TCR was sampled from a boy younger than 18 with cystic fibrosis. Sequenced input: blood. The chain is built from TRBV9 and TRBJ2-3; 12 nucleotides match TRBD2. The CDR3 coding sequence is TGTGCCAGCAGCGTATCCCCTAGCGGGGGGGCGACAGATACGCAGTATTTT. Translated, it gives CASSVSPSGGATDTQYF.